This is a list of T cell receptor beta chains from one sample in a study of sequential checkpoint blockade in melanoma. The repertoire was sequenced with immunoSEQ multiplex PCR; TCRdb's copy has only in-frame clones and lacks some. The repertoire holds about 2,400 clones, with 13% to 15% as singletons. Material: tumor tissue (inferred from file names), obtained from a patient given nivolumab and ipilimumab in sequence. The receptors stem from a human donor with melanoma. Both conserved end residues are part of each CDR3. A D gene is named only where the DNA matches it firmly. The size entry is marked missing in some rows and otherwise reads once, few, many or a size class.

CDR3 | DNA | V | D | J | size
CASTYYSVSETQYF | TGTGCCAGCACTTACTATAGTGTCTCGGAGACCCAGTACTTC | TRBV6-8 | NA | TRBJ2-5 | few
CASSPGTIVTFEGTQYF | TGTGCCAGCAGCCCAGGCACTATAGTGACCTTTGAGGGGACCCAGTACTTC | TRBV14 | NA | TRBJ2-5 | NA
CASSLTPGEANYGYTF | TGTGCCAGCAGCCTAACTCCGGGCGAAGCTAACTATGGCTACACCTTC | TRBV11-3 | NA | TRBJ1-2 | medium-sized
CASSTAGQGAASGAKNIQYF | TGTGCCAGTAGTACCGCGGGACAGGGGGCCGCCAGCGGGGCCAAAAACATTCAGTACTTC | TRBV19 | TRBD1 | TRBJ2-4 | NA
CASMDPVKKLFF | TGCGCCAGCATGGACCCCGTGAAAAAACTGTTTTTT | TRBV10-2 | NA | TRBJ1-4 | NA
CASSDSNGDYNEQFF | TGTGCCAGCAGTGACTCGAACGGCGACTACAATGAGCAGTTCTTC | TRBV6-8 | NA | TRBJ2-1 | NA
CASSFGKRRGEAFF | TGTGCCAGCAGTTTTGGGAAGCGTCGCGGTGAAGCTTTCTTT | TRBV27 | NA | TRBJ1-1 | few
CASSDGSGGGLSYEQYF | TGTGCCAGCAGTGATGGTTCGGGCGGGGGACTCTCCTACGAGCAGTACTTC | TRBV6-8 | TRBD2 | TRBJ2-7 | NA
CASKPAQKTAGQGHSYEQYF | TGTGCCAGCAAACCGGCACAGAAGACCGCGGGACAGGGGCACTCCTACGAGCAGTACTTC | TRBV6-8 | TRBD1 | TRBJ2-7 | many
CASSPLSGTGELFF | TGTGCCAGCAGCCCGTTGTCTGGCACCGGGGAGCTGTTTTTT | TRBV11-3 | NA | TRBJ2-2 | medium-sized
CASSLSNSRGLYGYTF | TGTGCCAGCAGTTTATCGAACTCCAGGGGACTATATGGCTACACCTTC | TRBV27 | NA | TRBJ1-2 | few
CASMLDTGGAGNQPQHF | TGTGCCAGCATGTTAGACACAGGGGGCGCCGGGAATCAGCCCCAGCATTTT | TRBV2 | TRBD1 | TRBJ1-5 | many
CASSARTGLAEQYF | TGTGCCAGTAGTGCCCGGACAGGTCTCGCCGAGCAGTACTTC | TRBV19 | TRBD1 | TRBJ2-7 | NA
CASSLGARLGTDTQYF | TGTGCCAGCAGCTTAGGGGCACGGCTGGGCACAGATACGCAGTATTTT | TRBV11-3 | NA | TRBJ2-3 | medium-sized
CASSDKGHNEQFF | TGTGCCAGCAGTGACAAGGGGCACAATGAGCAGTTCTTC | TRBV6-8 | NA | TRBJ2-1 | NA
CASSAPKGLADDTDTQYF | TGTGCCAGCAGCGCTCCTAAGGGACTAGCGGATGACACAGATACGCAGTATTTT | TRBV9 | TRBD2 | TRBJ2-3 | few
CASSLIGTNTGANVLTF | TGCGCCAGCAGCTTGATAGGGACTAATACTGGGGCCAACGTCCTGACTTTC | TRBV5-1 | TRBD2 | TRBJ2-6 | few
CSVGRGREGYTF | TGCAGCGTTGGTAGGGGGAGGGAGGGCTACACCTTC | TRBV29-1 | NA | TRBJ1-2 | NA
CASRRTSGTDTQYF | TGCGCCAGCAGGAGGACTAGCGGCACAGATACGCAGTATTTT | TRBV5-1 | TRBD2 | TRBJ2-3 | NA
CASSFEASGSSSNEQFF | TGTGCCAGCAGCTTCGAAGCTAGCGGGAGCTCGTCCAATGAGCAGTTCTTC | TRBV11-3 | TRBD2 | TRBJ2-1 | NA
CASSGDSSNRNTQYF | TGTGCCAGCAGCGGGGACAGTAGCAATAGGAATACGCAGTATTTT | TRBV11-3 | TRBD1 | TRBJ2-3 | NA
CASRTGTSREKLFF | TGTGCCAGCAGAACAGGGACGTCTAGAGAAAAACTGTTTTTT | TRBV6-8 | NA | TRBJ1-4 | few
CASSRQSRTSFYEQYF | TGTGCCAGCAGCCGCCAATCGAGGACAAGCTTTTACGAGCAGTACTTC | TRBV14 | NA | TRBJ2-7 | NA
CASSSRQGANTEAFF | TGTGCCAGCAGCTCTAGACAGGGGGCAAACACTGAAGCTTTCTTT | TRBV11-3 | TRBD1 | TRBJ1-1 | few
CASSYSRLAGVYNEQFF | TGTGCCAGCAGTTACTCAAGACTAGCGGGGGTCTACAATGAGCAGTTCTTC | TRBV6-8 | TRBD2 | TRBJ2-1 | large
CAWGWQGWTEAFF | TGTGCCTGGGGTTGGCAGGGCTGGACTGAAGCTTTCTTT | TRBV30 | NA | TRBJ1-1 | medium-sized
CASSPQPGAEAFF | TGTGCCAGCTCACCCCAACCTGGAGCAGAAGCTTTCTTT | TRBV18 | NA | TRBJ1-1 | large
CASSPGLADTGELFF | TGTGCCAGCTCACCGGGACTAGCGGACACCGGGGAGCTGTTTTTT | TRBV18 | TRBD2 | TRBJ2-2 | NA
CASTIDGSSTDTQYF | TGTGCCAGCACCATTGACGGTTCTAGCACAGATACGCAGTATTTT | TRBV9 | NA | TRBJ2-3 | medium-sized
CASTLRNSRQYF | TGCGCCAGCACCCTTCGGAATAGCAGGCAGTACTTC | TRBV10-2 | NA | TRBJ2-7 | few
CASSFSGSEQYF | TGTGCCAGCAGCTTCAGCGGGAGCGAGCAGTACTTC | TRBV6-8 | TRBD2 | TRBJ2-7 | medium-sized
CASSLGTDQPQHF | TGTGCCAGCTCACTAGGGACGGATCAGCCCCAGCATTTT | TRBV18 | NA | TRBJ1-5 | medium-sized
CASSGHYLGNTIYF | TGTGCCAGCAGTGGGCATTACCTTGGAAACACCATATATTTT | TRBV6-8 | NA | TRBJ1-3 | medium-sized
CASSRVTSNQPQHF | TGTGCCAGCAGTCGCGTAACTAGCAATCAGCCCCAGCATTTT | TRBV28 | NA | TRBJ1-5 | few
CASGSLGRAQETQYF | TGTGCTAGTGGTTCCCTCGGCAGGGCCCAAGAGACCCAGTACTTC | TRBV12-5 | NA | TRBJ2-5 | NA
CASRGLGSNEQFF | TGTGCCAGCAGGGGACTAGGGAGCAATGAGCAGTTCTTC | TRBV28 | TRBD2 | TRBJ2-1 | NA
CASSYSRGLLNEQFF | TGTGCCAGCAGTTACTCGAGAGGACTGCTCAATGAGCAGTTCTTC | TRBV6-8 | NA | TRBJ2-1 | large
CASSKGQRTDTQYF | TGTGCCAGCAGCAAAGGACAGAGGACAGATACGCAGTATTTT | TRBV11-3 | NA | TRBJ2-3 | medium-sized
CASSTGGGGKETQYF | TGTGCCAGCAGCACGGGGGGAGGGGGTAAGGAGACCCAGTACTTC | TRBV11-3 | NA | TRBJ2-5 | many
CASILGSGQPQHF | NA | TRBV6-8 | NA | TRBJ1-5 | many
CASSQDWLGNTEAFF | TGCGCCAGCAGCCAAGATTGGTTAGGTAACACTGAAGCTTTCTTT | TRBV23-1 | NA | TRBJ1-1 | large